Listed below are T cell receptor beta chains from one sample, sequenced in a study of OX40 agonist ivuxolimab in advanced cancers. The protocol was immunoSEQ multiplex PCR, while the TCRdb copy is restricted to in-frame clones and leaves out a portion. The sample consists of tens of thousands of clones, approximately 81% of them appearing once. The starting material was CD4+ or CD8+ T cells sorted from blood, obtained in a trial of the OX40 agonist ivuxolimab. The receptor set was obtained from an adult with an advanced solid tumor such as melanoma, head and neck, liver or kidney cancer. CDR3s include the opening cysteine and the closing phenylalanine or tryptophan. D genes are given only for firm matches. Size is omitted from some rows. Given values are once, few, many or a class for expanded clones.

CDR3 | DNA | size | D | J | V
CASSIRDNNQPQHF | TGTGCCAGTAGTATACGGGACAATAATCAGCCCCAGCATTTT | . | . | TRBJ1-5 | TRBV19
CASSERQGEHNEQFF | TGTGCCAGTAGTGAGCGACAGGGTGAGCACAATGAGCAGTTCTTC | . | TRBD1 | TRBJ2-1 | TRBV19
CASGQWDLIGEKLFF | TGTGCCAGCGGCCAGTGGGACCTAATTGGAGAAAAACTGTTTTTT | . | . | TRBJ1-4 | TRBV7-9
CASEAGTGNTEAFF | TGTGCCAGTGAAGCCGGGACAGGGAACACTGAAGCTTTCTTT | . | TRBD1 | TRBJ1-1 | TRBV19
CASIGLMNIGELFF | TGTGCCAGCATAGGACTCATGAACATCGGGGAGCTGTTTTTT | . | . | TRBJ2-2 | TRBV28
CASSNSQETQYF | TGTGCCAGCAGTAACAGCCAAGAGACCCAGTACTTC | . | . | TRBJ2-5 | TRBV7-9
CASSPRQGDDQPQHF | TGCGCCAGCAGCCCCCGACAGGGCGATGATCAGCCCCAGCATTTT | few | TRBD1 | TRBJ1-5 | TRBV4-1
CASSSSGGYGYTF | TGCGCCAGCAGCTCTTCAGGAGGCTATGGCTACACCTTC | . | . | TRBJ1-2 | TRBV5-1
CASRLRGLGNEKLFF | TGTGCCAGCAGACTCAGGGGGCTGGGTAATGAAAAACTGTTTTTT | . | TRBD1 | TRBJ1-4 | TRBV28
CASSLTGGIAFF | TGTGCCAGCAGCCTAACGGGGGGCATAGCTTTCTTT | . | . | TRBJ1-1 | TRBV11-1
CASRDNDRGLNQPQHF | TGTGCCAGCAGGGACAATGACAGGGGGCTCAATCAGCCCCAGCATTTT | . | . | TRBJ1-5 | TRBV21-1
CASRLAGGDEQFF | TGCGCCAGTAGACTAGCGGGAGGGGATGAGCAGTTCTTC | . | TRBD2 | TRBJ2-1 | TRBV5-1
CASSDGQAIYEQYF | TGTGCCAGCAGTGATGGACAGGCCATCTACGAGCAGTACTTC | . | TRBD1 | TRBJ2-7 | TRBV6-1
CASSLAASVYNEQFF | TGTGCCAGCAGCTTAGCGGCTAGCGTATACAATGAGCAGTTCTTC | . | . | TRBJ2-1 | TRBV7-8
CASSLQGLNQPQHF | TGTGCCAGCAGTCTACAGGGTTTGAATCAGCCCCAGCATTTT | . | . | TRBJ1-5 | TRBV27
CASSPATDEQFF | TGTGCCAGCTCACCGGCAACAGATGAGCAGTTCTTC | . | . | TRBJ2-1 | TRBV18
CASSLGQGPYSNQPQHF | TGTGCCAGCAGCTTAGGGCAGGGCCCTTATAGCAATCAGCCCCAGCATTTT | . | . | TRBJ1-5 | TRBV7-2
CASSIAGTNTGELFF | TGTGCCAGTAGTATAGCAGGGACGAACACCGGGGAGCTGTTTTTT | . | . | TRBJ2-2 | TRBV19
CASSLITEANEKLFF | TGTGCCAGCAGCTTAATAACCGAAGCTAATGAAAAACTGTTTTTT | . | . | TRBJ1-4 | TRBV11-2
CASSLVGEGEAFF | TGTGCCAGCAGCTTGGTAGGGGAGGGTGAAGCTTTCTTT | . | . | TRBJ1-1 | TRBV5-6
CASSQGSTEFF | TGTGCCAGCAGTCAGGGCAGCACAGAGTTCTTC | . | . | TRBJ2-1 | TRBV6-5
CASSSDFNSPLHF | TGTGCCAGCAGTTCTGATTTTAATTCACCCCTCCACTTT | . | . | TRBJ1-6 | TRBV7-6
CASSYWGDTQYF | TGTGCCAGCAGTTACTGGGGAGATACGCAGTATTTT | . | . | TRBJ2-3 | TRBV6-5
CASSLQPYYNSPLHF | TGTGCCAGCAGTTTACAGCCATACTATAATTCACCCCTCCACTTT | . | . | TRBJ1-6 | TRBV27
CASSVEEGGASYNEQFF | TGTGCCAGCAGCGTAGAAGAAGGGGGGGCTTCCTACAATGAGCAGTTCTTC | . | . | TRBJ2-1 | TRBV9
CASSTGTSGGETQYF | TGCGCCAGCAGCACAGGGACTAGCGGTGGCGAGACCCAGTACTTC | . | TRBD2 | TRBJ2-5 | TRBV5-1
CASSYSGQETQYF | TGTGCCAGCAGTTACTCAGGGCAGGAGACCCAGTACTTC | . | . | TRBJ2-5 | TRBV6-6
CASSWEGKEPQHF | TGTGCCAGCAGCTGGGAGGGGAAGGAGCCCCAGCATTTT | . | . | TRBJ1-5 | TRBV11-2
CASSLLASGISYEQYF | TGTGCCAGCAGTCTCCTAGCTAGCGGGATCTCCTACGAGCAGTACTTC | . | TRBD2 | TRBJ2-7 | TRBV28
CASSPPGTGSEQFF | TGTGCCAGCTCACCACCTGGAACGGGGTCTGAGCAGTTCTTC | . | . | TRBJ2-1 | TRBV18
CASSFYGTARYEQYF | TGTGCCAGCAGTTTCTACGGGACCGCGCGATACGAGCAGTACTTC | once | . | TRBJ2-7 | TRBV28
CASSLPYSSTDTQYF | TGTGCCAGCAGTTTACCCTACTCTAGCACAGATACGCAGTATTTT | once | . | TRBJ2-3 | TRBV27
CASSLGVAFF | TGTGCCAGCAGTCTGGGGGTGGCTTTCTTT | . | . | TRBJ1-1 | TRBV2
CASSWDYQETQYF | TGTGCCAGCAGCTGGGACTACCAAGAGACCCAGTACTTC | . | . | TRBJ2-5 | TRBV7-9
CASSLIAGPNSPLHF | TGTGCCAGCAGCTTAATCGCAGGGCCAAATTCACCCCTCCACTTT | . | . | TRBJ1-6 | TRBV7-9
CASYPGLDTEAFF | TGTGCCAGCTACCCAGGGTTAGACACTGAAGCTTTCTTT | . | . | TRBJ1-1 | TRBV27
CASRPTGDTEAFF | TGTGCCAGCAGACCTACAGGAGACACTGAAGCTTTCTTT | . | . | TRBJ1-1 | TRBV27
CASRPTRTSLTDTQYF | TGTGCCAGCAGACCCACCAGGACTAGTCTCACAGATACGCAGTATTTT | . | TRBD2 | TRBJ2-3 | TRBV7-8
CASILSQGNEQFF | TGTGCCAGCATCCTTTCACAGGGCAATGAGCAGTTCTTC | . | . | TRBJ2-1 | TRBV7-9
CASSSNTGELFF | TGTGCCAGCAGCAGCAACACCGGGGAGCTGTTTTTT | . | . | TRBJ2-2 | TRBV9
CASTSSHDSYEQYF | TGTGCCAGTACCTCCTCCCACGACTCCTACGAGCAGTACTTC | . | . | TRBJ2-7 | TRBV19
CASSLDGNSGNTIYF | TGTGCCAGCAGCCTGGACGGTAACTCTGGAAACACCATATATTTT | . | . | TRBJ1-3 | TRBV27
CASSQVGGADTEAFF | TGCGCCAGCAGCCAAGTTGGGGGGGCCGACACTGAAGCTTTCTTT | once | . | TRBJ1-1 | TRBV4-1
CASSHLDAEAFF | TGTGCCAGCAGCCACTTGGACGCTGAAGCTTTCTTT | few | . | TRBJ1-1 | TRBV14
CSVAGTVDSGNTIYF | TGCAGCGTTGCCGGGACGGTGGATTCTGGAAACACCATATATTTT | . | . | TRBJ1-3 | TRBV29-1
CASSPPGGAEAFF | TGTGCCAGCTCACCACCGGGAGGAGCTGAAGCTTTCTTT | . | . | TRBJ1-1 | TRBV18
CASKPNDVVGGTQPQHF | TGTGCCAGTAAACCCAACGACGTAGTTGGGGGAACTCAGCCCCAGCATTTT | . | . | TRBJ1-5 | TRBV19
CASSLGQVLYNEQFF | TGTGCCAGCTCCTTAGGACAGGTACTATACAATGAGCAGTTCTTC | . | TRBD1 | TRBJ2-1 | TRBV18
CASSSTGTGGFGELFF | TGTGCCAGCAGCTCCACCGGGACAGGGGGCTTCGGGGAGCTGTTTTTT | . | TRBD1 | TRBJ2-2 | TRBV13
CASSLTVSPLDDEQYF | TGTGCCAGCAGTTTAACGGTGAGTCCCTTGGACGACGAGCAGTACTTC | . | . | TRBJ2-7 | TRBV27
CASSPWTGYNEQFF | TGTGCCAGCAGTCCGTGGACAGGGTACAATGAGCAGTTCTTC | . | TRBD1 | TRBJ2-1 | TRBV27
CASSPGVADTQYF | TGTGCCAGCAGTCCCGGGGTAGCAGATACGCAGTATTTT | once | . | TRBJ2-3 | TRBV2
CASSAGGRDKFF | TGTGCCAGCAGCGCGGGGGGGAGGGATAAGTTCTTC | . | TRBD2 | TRBJ2-1 | TRBV6-5
CASIPDGAYNEQFF | TGTGCCAGCATACCGGACGGAGCCTACAATGAGCAGTTCTTC | . | . | TRBJ2-1 | TRBV6-1
CASSQDKGQGIREQFF | TGCGCCAGCAGCCAAGATAAGGGACAGGGGATCCGTGAGCAGTTCTTC | few | TRBD1 | TRBJ2-1 | TRBV4-1
CASSQDGTSVNTGELFF | TGTGCCAGCAGCCAAGATGGAACTAGCGTTAACACCGGGGAGCTGTTTTTT | . | TRBD2 | TRBJ2-2 | TRBV14